This is a list of T cell receptor beta chains from one sample in a study of shared clonotypes between healthy human individuals. TCRdb keeps only in-frame clones here, not all; method: immunoSEQ multiplex PCR. In the table there are nearly 500,000 clones, about 82% of which are singletons. The sample consisted of PBMCs. The receptor source for this set is a woman between 40 and 50 years old in good health. Some clones in this sample may be carry-over from other donors' samples. Both conserved end residues are part of each CDR3. A D gene is named only where the DNA matches it firmly. The size of a clone is reported for some rows only, either as once, few or many, or as a class for expanded clones.

d_call,clone_size,j_call,v_call,cdr3_aa,cdr3_nt
TRBD2,-,TRBJ2-1,TRBV28,CASSSVSGRAYNEQFF,TGTGCCAGCAGTTCAGTAAGCGGGAGGGCCTACAATGAGCAGTTCTTC
-,-,TRBJ2-7,TRBV11-2,CASSLDIGQVYEQYF,TGTGCCAGCAGCTTAGATATTGGACAAGTGTACGAGCAGTACTTC
-,-,TRBJ2-7,TRBV11-2,CASSLDFGTYEQYF,TGTGCCAGCAGCTTAGATTTCGGTACCTACGAGCAGTACTTC
TRBD2,once,TRBJ2-1,TRBV11-2,CASSPPGSGMGVEQFF,TGTGCCAGCAGCCCGCCGGGTAGCGGGATGGGTGTTGAGCAGTTCTTC
TRBD1,-,TRBJ2-5,TRBV19,CASSIPRTGAETQYF,TGTGCCAGTAGTATTCCCCGGACAGGGGCAGAGACCCAGTACTTC
TRBD1,few,TRBJ2-7,TRBV19,CASSLDRVVSVGEQYF,TGTGCCAGTAGCTTGGACAGGGTTGTAAGTGTTGGCGAGCAGTACTTC
TRBD2,-,TRBJ2-3,TRBV5-4,CASSQGGGSTDTQYF,TGTGCCAGCAGCCAGGGCGGGGGTAGCACAGATACGCAGTATTTT
TRBD2,-,TRBJ2-1,TRBV5-1,CASSDPGTKNEQFF,TGCGCCAGCAGCGACCCGGGGACTAAAAATGAGCAGTTCTTC
TRBD2,-,TRBJ2-1,TRBV9,CASSVAEREYNEQFF,TGTGCCAGCAGCGTAGCGGAGCGGGAGTACAATGAGCAGTTCTTC
-,-,TRBJ1-2,TRBV4-1,CASSQPVTGAANYGYTF,TGCGCCAGCAGCCAACCCGTTACTGGAGCGGCTAACTATGGCTACACCTTC
-,-,TRBJ2-7,TRBV5-1,CASSFQGSYEQYF,TGCGCCAGCAGCTTTCAGGGTTCCTACGAGCAGTACTTC
-,-,TRBJ2-2,TRBV19,CASMVGTGELFF,TGTGCCAGTATGGTAGGGACCGGGGAGCTGTTTTTT
-,-,TRBJ2-7,TRBV4-2,CASSQDWGQGGIYEQYF,TGTGCCAGCAGCCAAGATTGGGGGCAGGGTGGCATCTACGAGCAGTACTTC
TRBD1,-,TRBJ1-4,TRBV7-6,CASSVTGGTVEKLFF,TGTGCCAGCAGCGTAACAGGGGGCACAGTGGAAAAACTGTTTTTT
-,-,TRBJ2-1,TRBV25-1,CASGEHPGRRQFF,TGTGCCAGCGGTGAACACCCGGGACGTAGGCAGTTCTTC
TRBD1,-,TRBJ2-2,TRBV14,CASSQQGQGRTSRLFAGTGELFF,TGTGCCAGCAGCCAACAGGGACAGGGGAGGACTAGCAGGTTATTTGCGGGCACCGGGGAGCTGTTTTTT
TRBD2,-,TRBJ2-2,TRBV7-2,CASSPLLAGGGSTGELFF,TGTGCCAGCAGCCCCCTACTAGCGGGGGGTGGTTCCACCGGGGAGCTGTTTTTT
-,-,TRBJ1-3,TRBV5-1,CASSLAGQFSGNTIYF,TGCGCCAGCAGCTTGGCCGGACAGTTCTCTGGAAACACCATATATTTT
TRBD2,-,TRBJ2-1,TRBV10-3,CAIRGTSGSSNNEQFF,TGTGCCATCAGGGGGACTAGCGGGAGTAGCAACAATGAGCAGTTCTTC
-,-,TRBJ1-5,TRBV19,CASPEEGGNQPQHF,TGTGCCAGCCCAGAGGAGGGCGGCAATCAGCCCCAGCATTTT
-,-,TRBJ1-3,TRBV18,CASSPIYADGAGNTIYF,TGTGCCAGCTCACCGATCTATGCGGACGGGGCCGGAAACACCATATATTTT
TRBD1,-,TRBJ1-4,TRBV2,CASRQGINEKLFF,TGTGCCAGCAGACAGGGGATAAATGAAAAACTGTTTTTT
TRBD1,-,TRBJ1-1,TRBV10-3,CAISVLGWTGVKANTEAFF,TGTGCCATCAGTGTTCTGGGCTGGACAGGGGTAAAAGCTAACACTGAAGCTTTCTTT
-,-,TRBJ1-3,TRBV30,CAWTVSGNTIYF,TGTGCCTGGACAGTCTCTGGAAACACCATATATTTT
-,-,TRBJ2-7,TRBV28,CATQGSRNEQYF,TGTGCCACCCAGGGAAGCAGGAACGAGCAGTACTTC
-,once,TRBJ1-5,TRBV7-2,CASSFDINSNQPQHF,TGTGCCAGCAGCTTCGATATTAATAGCAATCAGCCCCAGCATTTT
-,-,TRBJ2-7,TRBV10-3,CAISVGPGRRYEQYF,TGTGCCATCAGTGTCGGGCCAGGGAGAAGGTACGAGCAGTACTTC
TRBD2,once,TRBJ2-1,TRBV5-4,CASSPLLAGPEQFF,TGTGCCAGCAGCCCACTTCTAGCGGGACCTGAGCAGTTCTTC
-,-,TRBJ1-1,TRBV28,CASTGSPWGTEAFF,TGTGCCAGCACCGGGTCTCCGTGGGGCACTGAAGCTTTCTTT
-,few,TRBJ2-3,TRBV5-6,CASSPGGGSTDTQYF,TGTGCCAGCAGCCCAGGGGGGGGTAGCACAGATACGCAGTATTTT
-,-,TRBJ2-7,TRBV5-4,CASSPSPGQQSYEQYF,TGTGCCAGCAGCCCATCCCCGGGACAACAATCCTACGAGCAGTACTTC
-,-,TRBJ1-4,TRBV5-6,CASSQQGLGEKLFF,TGTGCCAGCAGCCAACAGGGTTTGGGTGAAAAACTGTTTTTT
TRBD1,-,TRBJ1-6,TRBV11-2,CASSARQGNNSPLHF,TGTGCCAGCAGCGCACGACAGGGTAATAATTCACCCCTCCACTTT
TRBD2,-,TRBJ2-1,TRBV19,CASSISGLAYNEQFF,TGTGCCAGTAGTATATCGGGACTAGCATATAATGAGCAGTTCTTC
-,-,TRBJ2-5,TRBV29-1,CSVVTSEETQYF,TGCAGCGTTGTGACTAGTGAGGAGACCCAGTACTTC
-,-,TRBJ1-4,TRBV5-1,CASSGGNEKLFF,TGCGCCAGCAGCGGGGGGAATGAAAAACTGTTTTTT
-,-,TRBJ1-1,TRBV18,CASSSGTGLNTEAFF,TGTGCCAGCTCATCCGGGACGGGACTAAACACTGAAGCTTTCTTT
TRBD2,-,TRBJ2-3,TRBV28,CASSFGGSSTDTQYF,TGTGCCAGCAGTTTCGGCGGGAGTAGCACAGATACGCAGTATTTT
-,-,TRBJ2-2,TRBV7-2,CASRPAAGELFF,TGTGCCAGCAGACCAGCTGCCGGGGAGCTGTTTTTT
TRBD1,many,TRBJ1-3,TRBV30,CAWSARGRPGNTIYF,TGTGCCTGGAGCGCAAGGGGGCGTCCCGGAAACACCATATATTTT
-,-,TRBJ2-1,TRBV11-2,CASSLPIGSSYNEQFF,TGTGCCAGCAGCCTTCCCATCGGGAGCTCCTACAATGAGCAGTTCTTC
-,-,TRBJ2-7,TRBV14,CASSQVTREQYF,TGTGCCAGCAGCCAAGTTACTAGGGAGCAGTACTTC
TRBD2,-,TRBJ2-7,TRBV28,CASSPPGGSYEQYF,TGTGCCAGCAGCCCTCCGGGAGGTTCCTACGAGCAGTACTTC
TRBD1,many,TRBJ2-2,TRBV6-5,CASTPDRASGELFF,TGTGCCAGCACCCCGGACAGGGCCAGCGGGGAGCTGTTTTTT
-,few,TRBJ2-3,TRBV5-1,CASSLEARAPTDTQYF,TGCGCCAGCAGCTTGGAGGCTAGAGCCCCCACAGATACGCAGTATTTT
-,many,TRBJ2-3,TRBV6-4,CASSDGGSTDTQYF,TGTGCCAGCAGTGACGGCGGGAGCACAGATACGCAGTATTTT
-,-,TRBJ2-7,TRBV10-3,CAISPGRYEQYF,TGTGCCATCAGCCCCGGGAGATACGAGCAGTACTTC
-,-,TRBJ1-2,TRBV29-1,CSVEEAYGYTF,TGCAGCGTTGAGGAGGCCTATGGCTACACCTTC
TRBD1,-,TRBJ1-5,TRBV19,CASSPTPGQDQPQHF,TGTGCCAGTAGTCCCACCCCCGGACAGGATCAGCCCCAGCATTTT
TRBD2,few,TRBJ2-1,TRBV7-2,CASSKTSGYNEQFF,TGTGCCAGCAGCAAAACTAGCGGTTACAATGAGCAGTTCTTC
-,-,TRBJ2-7,TRBV7-8,CASSPDGRRSAYEQYF,TGTGCCAGCAGCCCCGATGGTCGACGGAGCGCCTACGAGCAGTACTTC
-,-,TRBJ2-5,TRBV5-4,CASSLEPDQETQYF,TGTGCCAGCAGCTTGGAGCCGGACCAAGAGACCCAGTACTTC
-,-,TRBJ2-4,TRBV19,CASTLTVADLRGNIQYF,TGTGCCAGTACCCTGACGGTGGCTGACCTGAGGGGAAACATTCAGTACTTC
-,-,TRBJ2-1,TRBV11-2,CASSLSAGWIRQFF,TGTGCCAGCAGCTTATCGGCGGGATGGATTCGGCAGTTCTTC
-,-,TRBJ2-7,TRBV23-1,CASSQSLGAEQYF,TGCGCCAGCAGTCAATCCCTAGGAGCCGAGCAGTACTTC
TRBD1,-,TRBJ2-7,TRBV5-1,CASSSVRAGQGAGEQYF,TGCGCCAGCAGCTCCGTTCGCGCGGGACAGGGGGCGGGGGAGCAGTACTTC